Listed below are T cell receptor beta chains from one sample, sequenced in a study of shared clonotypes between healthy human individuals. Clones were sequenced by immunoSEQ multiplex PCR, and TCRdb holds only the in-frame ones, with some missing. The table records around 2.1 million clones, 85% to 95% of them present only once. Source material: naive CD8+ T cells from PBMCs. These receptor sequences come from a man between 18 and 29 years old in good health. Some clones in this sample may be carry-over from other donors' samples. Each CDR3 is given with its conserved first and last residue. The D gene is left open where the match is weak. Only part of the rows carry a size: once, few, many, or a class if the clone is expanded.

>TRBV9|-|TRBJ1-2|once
TGTGCCAGCAGCGTAGGGCAGACGTCGAACGGCTACACCTTC
CASSVGQTSNGYTF
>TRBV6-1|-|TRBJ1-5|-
TGTGCCAGCAGTGAGGTGGGGGGTGCGGACAATCAGCCCCAGCATTTT
CASSEVGGADNQPQHF
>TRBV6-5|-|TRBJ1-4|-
TGTGCCAGCAGTTACTCGGGAAAACTGTTTTTT
CASSYSGKLFF
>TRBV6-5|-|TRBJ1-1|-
TGTGCCAGCAGTTACGACGGGGGGCTAACTGAAGCTTTCTTT
CASSYDGGLTEAFF
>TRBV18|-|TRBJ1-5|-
TGTGCCAGCTCACCCCAGGGTCGTTTGGATCAGCCCCAGCATTTT
CASSPQGRLDQPQHF
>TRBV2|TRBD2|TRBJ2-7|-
TGTGCCAGCGAAGGGCGAGGCAGGCTTAGCGGGACTCCCTACGAGCAGTACTTC
CASEGRGRLSGTPYEQYF
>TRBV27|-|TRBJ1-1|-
TGTGCCAGCAGTTTGGCACTTCGGGGGACTGAAGCTTTCTTT
CASSLALRGTEAFF
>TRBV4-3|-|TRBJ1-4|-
TGCGCCAGCAGCCAAGACCAGGTGACAGAGTTAAGCTTCGAAAAACTGTTTTTT
CASSQDQVTELSFEKLFF
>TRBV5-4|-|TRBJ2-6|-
TGTGCCAGCAGCCCAGAAGACCACGTCCTGACTTTC
CASSPEDHVLTF
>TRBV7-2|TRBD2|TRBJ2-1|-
TGTGCCAGCAGCTTATCTAGCGGGGGGAATGAGCAGTTCTTC
CASSLSSGGNEQFF
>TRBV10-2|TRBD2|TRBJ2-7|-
TGCGCCAGCAGAGCGGGAGCGGGCGAGCAGTACTTC
CASRAGAGEQYF
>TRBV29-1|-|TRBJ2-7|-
TGCAGCGTTGACCTCAGGGGTAGCTCCTACGAGCAGTACTTC
CSVDLRGSSYEQYF
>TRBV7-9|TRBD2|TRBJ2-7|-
TGTGCCAGCAGCTTTTGGGCGGGGGGGACCTACGAGCAGTACTTC
CASSFWAGGTYEQYF
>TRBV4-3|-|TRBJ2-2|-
TGCGCCAGCGGAGATAGGTTAGGGGGAGAAGGAACCGGGGAGCTGTTTTTT
CASGDRLGGEGTGELFF
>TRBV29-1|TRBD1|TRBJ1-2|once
TGCAGCGTTGTAGGACAGGCGACTAACTATGGCTACACCTTC
CSVVGQATNYGYTF
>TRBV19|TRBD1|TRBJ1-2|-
TGTGCCAGTAGTATAGGGAGGGGACAGGGAGTTGCTGGCTACACCTTC
CASSIGRGQGVAGYTF
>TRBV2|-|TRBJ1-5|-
TGTGCCAGCAGTGACCGTGGCAGTTATAGCAATCAGCCCCAGCATTTT
CASSDRGSYSNQPQHF
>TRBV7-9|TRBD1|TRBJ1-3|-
TGTGCCAGCAGCTTAGCAGCCAACAGGGGGCCTGGAAACACCATATATTTT
CASSLAANRGPGNTIYF
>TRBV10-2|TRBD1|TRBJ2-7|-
TGCGCCAGCAGTGAGGGGGACAGCAGCTCCTACGAGCAGTACTTC
CASSEGDSSSYEQYF
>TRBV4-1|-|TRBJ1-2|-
TGCGCCAGCAGCCAGGGGGTTCGATATGGCTACACCTTC
CASSQGVRYGYTF
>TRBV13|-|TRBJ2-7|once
TGTGCCAGCAGCTATAACAGGGCCTACGAGCAGTACTTC
CASSYNRAYEQYF
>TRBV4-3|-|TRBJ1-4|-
TGCGCCAGCAGCCAGGCAGCCCACCGGAATGAAAAACTGTTTTTT
CASSQAAHRNEKLFF
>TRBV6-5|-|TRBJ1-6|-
TGTGCCAGCAGTTCGACTCGGAATTCACCCCTCCACTTT
CASSSTRNSPLHF
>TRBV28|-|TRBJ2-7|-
TGTGCCAGCAGTTTTAAGAGCTACGAGCAGTACTTC
CASSFKSYEQYF
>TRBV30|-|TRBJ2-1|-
TGTGCCTGGAGCGGGACCGGCGGTCTTGGCGAGAAACCGTACAATGAGCAGTTCTTC
CAWSGTGGLGEKPYNEQFF
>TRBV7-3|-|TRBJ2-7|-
TGTGCCAGCAGCCCCGAGAGGGGGTACGAGCAGTACTTC
CASSPERGYEQYF
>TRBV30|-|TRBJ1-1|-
TGTGCCTGGAGCCCGGTAGGTGTAGAAGCTTTCTTT
CAWSPVGVEAFF
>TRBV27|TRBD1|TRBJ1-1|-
TGTGCCAGCAGTCAAAACAGGGGCCTTTGGTCTGAAGCTTTCTTT
CASSQNRGLWSEAFF
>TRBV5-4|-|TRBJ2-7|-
TGTGCCAGCAGCCAGATTGGACGAGGATCCGAGCAGTACTTC
CASSQIGRGSEQYF
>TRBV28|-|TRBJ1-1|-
TGTGCCAGCAGTTGGGGGGGTGCTGAAGCTTTCTTT
CASSWGGAEAFF
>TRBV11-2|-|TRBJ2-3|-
TGTGCCAGCAGCTTGACGCCCCTCCCCGCAGATACGCAGTATTTT
CASSLTPLPADTQYF
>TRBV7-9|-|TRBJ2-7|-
TGTGCCAGCAGCTTCCCTCAGGGGTTGATCTACGAGCAGTACTTC
CASSFPQGLIYEQYF
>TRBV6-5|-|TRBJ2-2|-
TGTGCCAGCAGTTACGGGAACATGGTTACCGGGGAGCTGTTTTTT
CASSYGNMVTGELFF
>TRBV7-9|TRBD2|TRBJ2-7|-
TGTGCCAGCCGCGGGAGCTTTTACGAGCAGTACTTC
CASRGSFYEQYF
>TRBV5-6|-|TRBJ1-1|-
TGTGCCAGCACATGGGGCGGGGGCCCCCCCGAAGCTTTCTTT
CASTWGGGPPEAFF
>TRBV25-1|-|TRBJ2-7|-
TGTGCCAGCACCGGATTCCGTACCGAATACGAGCAGTACTTC
CASTGFRTEYEQYF
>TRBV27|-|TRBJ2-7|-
TGTGCCAGCAGTTACGGGAGTACGTACGAGCAGTACTTC
CASSYGSTYEQYF
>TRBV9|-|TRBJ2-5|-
TGTGCCAGCAGCGTAGGTAGGGGTTTAGGATTCTGGGAGACCCAGTACTTC
CASSVGRGLGFWETQYF
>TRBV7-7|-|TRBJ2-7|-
TGTGCCAGCAGCGCCAGACAGGCCTACGAGCAGTACTTC
CASSARQAYEQYF
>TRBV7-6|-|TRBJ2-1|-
TGTGCCAGCAGCTTAGATCACAATGAGCAGTTCTTC
CASSLDHNEQFF
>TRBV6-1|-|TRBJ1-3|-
TGTGCCAGCAGTGAGGGGGTTGTACTCTCTGGAAACACCATATATTTT
CASSEGVVLSGNTIYF
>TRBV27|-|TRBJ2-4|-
TGTGCCAGCAGTCGTATAGGGGGTGGCAAAAACATTCAGTACTTC
CASSRIGGGKNIQYF
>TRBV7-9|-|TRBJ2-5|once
TGTGCCAGCAGCTCCCGGTCTACCTGGGAGACCCAGTACTTC
CASSSRSTWETQYF
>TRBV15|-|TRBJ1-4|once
TGTGCCACCAGCAGGGGTTGGGCCGGAGGAGAAAAACTGTTTTTT
CATSRGWAGGEKLFF
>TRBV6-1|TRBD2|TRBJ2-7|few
TGTGCCAGCAGTGGGACTAGCGGGGGCTACGAGCAGTACTTC
CASSGTSGGYEQYF
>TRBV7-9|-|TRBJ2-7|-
TGTGCCAGCAGCTTAGGTGGGAGAGGTTCCGAGCAGTACTTC
CASSLGGRGSEQYF
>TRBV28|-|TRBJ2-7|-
TGTGCCAGCAGTTTGTTCTCGGTGGGGGAGACCTACGAGCAGTACTTC
CASSLFSVGETYEQYF
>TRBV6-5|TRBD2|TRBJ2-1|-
TGTGCCAGCAGACCCGGACTAGCAGCCTACAATGAGCAGTTCTTC
CASRPGLAAYNEQFF
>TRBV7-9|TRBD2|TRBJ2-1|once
TGTGCCAGCAGCTTAAGGGAAGCGGGAGAAATTTTAAATGAGCAGTTCTTC
CASSLREAGEILNEQFF
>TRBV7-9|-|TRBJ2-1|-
TGTGCCAGCAGCTTCTCCCTTGAGGAGCAGTTCTTC
CASSFSLEEQFF
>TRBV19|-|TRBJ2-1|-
TGTGCCAGTAGTATCTCCCAGGACTTTTACAATGAGCAGTTCTTC
CASSISQDFYNEQFF
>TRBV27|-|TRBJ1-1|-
TGTGCCAGCAGTTTATCGAGAGGGGGGACCGGGAACACTGAAGCTTTCTTT
CASSLSRGGTGNTEAFF
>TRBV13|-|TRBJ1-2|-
TGTGCCAGCAGCTCAGTAGACAAGAACTATGGCTACACCTTC
CASSSVDKNYGYTF
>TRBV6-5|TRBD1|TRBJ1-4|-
TGTGCCAGCAGTTACTTGGACAGGAGGAATGAAAAACTGTTTTTT
CASSYLDRRNEKLFF
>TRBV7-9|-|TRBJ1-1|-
TGTGCCAGCAGCTTAGCTCCGTCTGGGGCTGGCACTGAAGCTTTCTTT
CASSLAPSGAGTEAFF